The 28 T cell receptor beta chains listed next were all sequenced from one sample in a study of OX40 agonist ivuxolimab in advanced cancers. Profiling relied on immunoSEQ multiplex PCR, and the TCRdb table lists in-frame clones only, not all of them. The sample includes 50,000 or so clones, roughly 89% seen only once; the top ten take around 30%. The sample was CD4+ or CD8+ T cells sorted from blood, taken in a trial of the OX40 agonist ivuxolimab. These TCRs come from an adult with an advanced solid tumor such as melanoma, head and neck, liver or kidney cancer.

The chain combines TRBV6-5 with TRBJ1-3, with a tentative D call TRBD1 (5 bases). This CDR3 is built from 14 residues. V was shortened by 5 bases and J by 3 bases, with 11 bases between the two germline ends. Germline CDR1 is MNHEY and CDR2 is SVGAGI. In nucleotides, the CDR3 is TGTGCCAGCAGTAATGCGGGGGGTGGAAACACCATATATTTT. This translates into CASSNAGGGNTIYF.

The chain has TRBV27 and TRBJ1-1, with D hard to call. Trimming shortened V by 2 bases and J by 4 bases, and 8 bases separated the two germline ends. Germline V gene lookup returns CDR1 MNHEY and CDR2 SMNVEV (reference sequence). There are 13 residues in the CDR3. The CDR3 region is CASSLRGITEAFF. The CDR3 DNA follows: TGTGCCAGCAGTTTACGAGGGATCACTGAAGCTTTCTTT.

The V call is TRBV4-2, the J call TRBJ2-7; 10 bases line up with TRBD1. The CDR3 spans 16 residues. V lost 3 bases, J lost 2 bases, and 7 bases stayed unmatched. Germline CDR1 and CDR2: LGHNA and YNFKEQ. Here the CDR3 reads CASSHIGQGVTYEQYF. DNA of the CDR3: TGTGCCAGCAGCCACATAGGACAGGGGGTAACCTACGAGCAGTACTTC.

The gene calls are TRBV7-8 and TRBJ2-2; 7 bases match TRBD1. Germline values: CDR1 SGHVS, CDR2 FQNEAQ. The CDR3 extends over 15 amino acids. V shed 3 bases and J 4 bases; nucleotides not matched to a gene: 5. Here the CDR3 reads CASSLVPGGTGELFF. The CDR3 DNA is TGTGCCAGCAGCTTGGTGCCAGGGGGCACCGGGGAGCTGTTTTTT.

CDR3 region: CAWSAMTGLNTEAFF. The CDR3 DNA reads as TGTGCCTGGAGCGCAATGACAGGGCTGAACACTGAAGCTTTCTTT. This chain uses TRBV30 with TRBJ1-1, with 7 bases identical to TRBD1. The trim removed 3 bases at V and 0 bases at J, leaving 7 bases unmatched. Germline V gene lookup returns CDR1 GTSNPN and CDR2 SVGIG (reference sequence). CDR3 length equals 15 residues.

The chain joins TRBV11-2 to TRBJ2-5; 12 bases are shared with TRBD2. CDR1 and CDR2 from the germline V gene are SGHAT and FQNNGV. Losses at the gene ends were 5 bases for V and 5 bases for J; bases not matched to a gene: 6. This CDR3 contains 15 residues. CDR3 in amino acids: CASSRTSGIAETQYF. CDR3 sequence (DNA): TGTGCCAGCAGCCGGACTAGCGGGATAGCGGAGACCCAGTACTTC.

This chain links TRBV6-5 with TRBJ2-2; D uncertain. This CDR3 has 13 residues. CDR1 and CDR2 from the germline V gene are MNHEY and SVGAGI. V was pared by 0 bases and J by 9 bases, with 8 bases between. This CDR3 is CASSYSGIRELFF. The DNA for the CDR3 is TGTGCCAGCAGTTACTCGGGGATCCGGGAGCTGTTTTTT.

The rearrangement joins TRBV30 to TRBJ2-3; 9 nucleotides match TRBD2. Germline V gene lookup returns CDR1 GTSNPN and CDR2 SVGIG (reference sequence). V was pared by 3 bases and J by 5 bases, with 18 bases of the junction left unmatched. The CDR3 length is 18 residues. The CDR3 reads CAWRGGGLAGGPLDTQYF. CDR3 nucleotides: TGTGCCTGGAGAGGCGGGGGGCTGGCGGGAGGGCCGTTAGATACGCAGTATTTT.

A few counts support this clone. The rearrangement joins TRBV4-1 to TRBJ2-7; D is perhaps TRBD2 (6 bases). Deletions cut 6 bases from V and 3 bases from J, with 15 bases between. The CDR3 loop spans 14 amino acids. Per the germline V gene, CDR1 is MGHRA and CDR2 is YSYEKL. CDR3: CASSPGQGGYEQYF. The DNA of the CDR3 is TGCGCCAGCAGTCCCGGGCAGGGAGGCTACGAGCAGTACTTC.

This rearrangement joins TRBV6-1 to TRBJ1-2; D is ambiguous. V was cut by 8 bases and J by 1 base, with 14 bases left in between. The CDR3 has 14 amino acids. Germline V CDR1 and CDR2: MNHNS, SASEGT. CDR3 protein: CASRLLTGNYGYTF. For the CDR3, the DNA is TGTGCCAGCCGCCTATTGACGGGTAACTATGGCTACACCTTC.

The chain carries TRBV4-1 and TRBJ2-7, with 8 bases aligning to TRBD2. The junction had 14 bases not matched to a gene; V was cut back by 6 bases and J by 7 bases. Germline V lookup: CDR1 MGHRA, CDR2 YSYEKL. The length of the CDR3 is 15 residues. The CDR3 bases are TGCGCCAGCAGTCCTCTAGAGACTAGCGAAGTTGAGCAGTACTTC. As protein: CASSPLETSEVEQYF.

The chain couples TRBV7-2 to TRBJ1-3, with D perhaps TRBD1 (5 bases). The CDR3 sequence is 19 residues long. Trimming took 8 bases from V and 0 from J, leaving 26 bases between them. CDR1 and CDR2 from the germline V gene are SGHTA and FQGNSA. This CDR3 reads CASASLGRSSSFSGNTIYF. The CDR3 bases are TGTGCCAGCGCTTCGTTGGGACGGTCCTCGAGTTTCTCTGGAAACACCATATATTTT.

The V gene is TRBV10-2, the J gene TRBJ2-7, with D possibly TRBD1 on 6 matching bases. The CDR3 is made up of 13 amino acids. Germline-derived CDR1 and CDR2 are WSHSY and SAAADI. V dropped 8 bases and J dropped 3 bases, with 14 bases sitting between them. The chain's CDR3 is CASAEAGDYEQYF. The DNA of the CDR3 is TGCGCCAGCGCCGAGGCAGGGGACTACGAGCAGTACTTC.

V gene TRBV4-1 combines with J gene TRBJ2-7; 10 nucleotides agree with TRBD1. After removal of 1 base from V and 3 bases from J, the junction contained 3 bases not matched to a gene. This CDR3 is 15 amino acids long. Germline CDR1 is MGHRA and CDR2 is YSYEKL. The CDR3 reads CASSQGTGGYYEQYF. The CDR3 DNA follows: TGCGCCAGCAGCCAAGGGACAGGGGGTTACTACGAGCAGTACTTC.

This rearrangement joins TRBV5-4 to TRBJ2-1; D might be TRBD1 (5 bases). Deletions cut 1 base from V and 0 bases from J, with 14 bases between. CDR1 is SGHNT, CDR2 YYREEE, per germline (reference sequence). CDR3 length equals 17 residues. The CDR3 nucleotides read TGTGCCAGCAGCTTGAGGGGTTGGGAACCCTCCTACAATGAGCAGTTCTTC. Protein sequence: CASSLRGWEPSYNEQFF.

A single count supports this clone. The CDR3 is CASSAVERGLAGNYNEQFF. In nucleotides, the CDR3 is TGTGCCAGCAGCGCTGTTGAGAGAGGACTAGCGGGAAACTACAATGAGCAGTTCTTC. The chain carries TRBV9 and TRBJ2-1; 12 bases agree with TRBD2. The CDR3 is made up of 19 amino acids. V lost 3 bases to trimming and J lost 3 bases; unmatched junction nucleotides: 13. Germline CDR1 reads SGDLS; CDR2 reads YYNGEE.

V and J are TRBV27 and TRBJ1-6, with a tentative D call TRBD1 (5 bases). Germline V lookup: CDR1 MNHEY, CDR2 SMNVEV (reference sequence). The CDR3 contains 17 residues. Trimming removed 5 bases at V and 7 bases at J, with 21 bases between. CDR3 nucleotides: TGTGCCAGCAGTCTCCTAGGCCCCGGGACCAAAAATTCACCCCTCCACTTT. Translated: CASSLLGPGTKNSPLHF.

The rearrangement links TRBV2 to TRBJ2-7; weak D call: TRBD1 (6 bases). The V gene lost 2 bases and the J gene lost 0 bases, with 14 bases spanning the gap. The CDR3 is made up of 16 amino acids. Germline-derived CDR1 and CDR2 are SNHLY and FYNNEI. This chain's CDR3 is CASSEPTGYSSYEQYF. CDR3 nucleotide sequence: TGTGCCAGCAGTGAACCCACAGGGTACAGCTCCTACGAGCAGTACTTC.

J is TRBJ2-2 and V is TRBV7-9; no definite D call. Germline loops: CDR1 SEHNR, CDR2 FQNEAQ (reference sequence). The CDR3 length is 13 residues. V lost 8 bases to trimming and J lost 1 base, with 8 bases between them. CDR3 sequence (DNA): TGTGCCAGCCGGCCCGAGAACACCGGGGAGCTGTTTTTT. This encodes CASRPENTGELFF.

The chain carries TRBV15 and TRBJ2-7; a possible D gene is TRBD1 (6 bases). Trimming took off 0 bases at V and 6 bases at J, with 18 bases between the two ends. CDR1 and CDR2 (germline): LNHNV, YYDKDF (reference sequence). This CDR3 has 16 residues. CDR3 nucleotides: TGTGCCACCAGCAGAGATAGAACAGGGCTTCAAGTCGAGCAGTACTTC. It is translated as CATSRDRTGLQVEQYF. Using reference TRBV15 and TRBJ2-7 for the parts outside the CDR3, the full variable domain is DAMVIQNPRYQVTQFGKPVTLSCSQTLNHNVMYWYQQKSSQAPKLLFHYYDKDFNNEADTPDNFQSRRPNTSFCFLDIRSPGLGDTAMYLCATSRDRTGLQVEQYFGPGTRLTVT.

The chain couples TRBV4-1 to TRBJ2-7; TRBD1 agrees at 11 bases. Germline CDR1 and CDR2: MGHRA and YSYEKL. V trimming: 4 bases; J trimming: 5 bases; junction bases outside the gene matches: 10. The CDR3 consists of 16 residues. Here the CDR3 reads CASSLGQGAFLNEQYF. The CDR3 DNA is TGCGCCAGCAGCCTCGGACAGGGGGCTTTTTTGAACGAGCAGTACTTC.

This chain uses TRBV2 with TRBJ1-1; the D is unclear. The V and J ends lost 8 bases and 2 bases respectively, with 15 bases between them. There are 14 residues in the CDR3. Germline lookup yields CDR1 SNHLY and CDR2 FYNNEI. As DNA, the CDR3 is TGTGCCAGCGGAATCTCAAATTCAAACACTGAAGCTTTCTTT. It translates to CASGISNSNTEAFF.

The J gene is TRBJ2-7, the V gene TRBV5-1; 7 positions agree with TRBD1. Losses at the gene ends were 2 bases for V and 1 base for J; bases not matched to a gene: 3. The CDR3 is made up of 14 amino acids. CDR1 is SGHRS, CDR2 YFSETQ, per germline. CDR3 loop: CASSFARGSYEQYF. DNA for the CDR3: TGCGCCAGCAGCTTTGCCAGGGGGTCCTACGAGCAGTACTTC.

The V and J genes are TRBV27 and TRBJ1-1; D is possibly TRBD1 (5 bases). Germline V gives CDR1 MNHEY, CDR2 SMNVEV (reference sequence). V was cut by 3 bases and J by 1 base, with 9 bases left in between. This CDR3 is built from 14 residues. The CDR3 loop is CASSFRGTNTEAFF. CDR3 coding DNA: TGTGCCAGCAGTTTCCGGGGGACGAACACTGAAGCTTTCTTT.

The CDR3 loop reads CASSQGPGQASNEQYF. CDR3 nucleotide sequence: TGTGCCAGCAGTCAGGGACCGGGACAGGCCTCAAACGAGCAGTACTTC. The J gene is TRBJ2-7, the V gene TRBV28, with 8 nucleotides matching TRBD1. Germline CDR1 MDHEN, CDR2 SYDVKM. The CDR3 is 16 amino acids. The trim removed 5 bases at V and 5 bases at J, leaving 14 bases unmatched.

This chain uses TRBV19 with TRBJ1-1; maybe TRBD1 (5 bases). CDR1 and CDR2 (germline): LNHDA, SQIVND (reference sequence). The CDR3 has 15 residues. The V and J ends lost 0 bases and 0 bases respectively, with 8 bases between them. This chain's CDR3 is CASSIEVRVNTEAFF. CDR3 nucleotides: TGTGCCAGTAGTATAGAGGTCAGGGTGAACACTGAAGCTTTCTTT.

The chain uses TRBV7-2 and TRBJ2-6; 10 bases fit TRBD1. The CDR3 covers 18 residues. Germline CDR1 and CDR2: SGHTA and FQGNSA. After removal of 1 base from V and 0 bases from J, the junction contained 3 bases not matched to a gene. The CDR3 is CASSLVGTGVSGANVLTF. DNA for the CDR3: TGTGCCAGCAGCTTAGTGGGGACAGGGGTCTCTGGGGCCAACGTCCTGACTTTC.

This clone came up a few times. The CDR3 nucleotides read TGCAGCGTTGAAGCACCAAATGAGCAGTTCTTC. Translated: CSVEAPNEQFF. This chain uses TRBV29-1 with TRBJ2-1; D is uncertain. The V end lost 1 base, the J end lost 7 bases, and 5 bases lay between the germline ends. This CDR3 is 11 amino acids long. The V gene's germline CDR1 is SQVTM and CDR2 ANQGSEA.